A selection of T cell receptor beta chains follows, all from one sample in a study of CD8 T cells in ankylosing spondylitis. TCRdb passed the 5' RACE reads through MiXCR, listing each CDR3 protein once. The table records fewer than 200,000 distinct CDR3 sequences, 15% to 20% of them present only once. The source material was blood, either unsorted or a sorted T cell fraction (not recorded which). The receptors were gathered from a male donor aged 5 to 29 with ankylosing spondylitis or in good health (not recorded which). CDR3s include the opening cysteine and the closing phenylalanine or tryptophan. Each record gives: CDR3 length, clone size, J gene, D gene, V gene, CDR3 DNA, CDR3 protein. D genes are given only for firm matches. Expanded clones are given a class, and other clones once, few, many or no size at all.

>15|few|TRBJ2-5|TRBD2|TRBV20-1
TGCAGTGCTAGGATAATAGCGGGAGGTCTGGAGACCCAGTACTTC
CSARIIAGGLETQYF
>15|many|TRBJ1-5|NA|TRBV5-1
TGCGCCAGCAGCCGGGGGCCAGGACGGGATCAGCCCCAGCATTTT
CASSRGPGRDQPQHF
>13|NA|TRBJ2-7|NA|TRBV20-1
TGCAGTGCTATTCGTGATTCCGCCGTCGCGCAGTACTTC
CSAIRDSAVAQYF
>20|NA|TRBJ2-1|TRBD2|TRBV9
TGTGCCAGCAGCGCGGGCCCAATGACGGGACTAGCGGGAGGGTACAATGAGCAGTTCTTC
CASSAGPMTGLAGGYNEQFF
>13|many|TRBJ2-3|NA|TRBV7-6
TGTGCCAGCAGCGGAATAAGCACAGATACGCAGTATTTT
CASSGISTDTQYF
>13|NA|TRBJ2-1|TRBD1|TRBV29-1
TGCAGCGTACGGGACAGCTCAGAAAATGAGCAGTTCTTC
CSVRDSSENEQFF
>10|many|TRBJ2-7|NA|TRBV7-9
TGTGCCAGCAGCCCTTACGAGCAGTACTTC
CASSPYEQYF
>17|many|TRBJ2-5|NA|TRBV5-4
TGTGCCAGCAGCTTGGCCGGGGGTCAGGGAGGTCAGGAGACCCAGTACTTC
CASSLAGGQGGQETQYF
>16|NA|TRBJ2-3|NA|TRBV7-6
TGTGCCAGCAGCTTAGCGGGAGGAACCTTAACAGATACGCAGTATTTT
CASSLAGGTLTDTQYF
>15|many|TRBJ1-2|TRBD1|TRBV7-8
TGTGCCAGCAGCGTAACCGGGACAGAGAGCTATGGCTACACCTTC
CASSVTGTESYGYTF
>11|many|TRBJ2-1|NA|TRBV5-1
TGCGCCAGCAGCCAGAAGTATGAGCAGTTCTTC
CASSQKYEQFF
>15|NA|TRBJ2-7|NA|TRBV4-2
TGTGCCAGCAGCCAAGAAACGCAGGGGACCTACGAGCAGTACTTC
CASSQETQGTYEQYF
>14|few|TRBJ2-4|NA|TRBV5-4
TGTGCCAGCAGCTTGTCGGGTCTGGTAGACATTCAGTACTTC
CASSLSGLVDIQYF
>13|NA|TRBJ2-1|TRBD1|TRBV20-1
TGCAGTGCTAGCGTCGACAGGGACAATGAGCAGTTCTTC
CSASVDRDNEQFF
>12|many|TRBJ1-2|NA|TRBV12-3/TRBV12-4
TGTGCCAGCAGTTTAGGCAACTATGGCTACACCTTC
CASSLGNYGYTF
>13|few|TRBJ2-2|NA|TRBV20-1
TGCAGTGCGTATCAGGGACACACCGGGGAGCTGTTTTTT
CSAYQGHTGELFF
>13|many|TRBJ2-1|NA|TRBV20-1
TGCAGTGCATTGAACCCCCAGTACAATGAGCAGTTCTTC
CSALNPQYNEQFF
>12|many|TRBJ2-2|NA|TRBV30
TGTGCCCACCCGGTAGTAGGCGGGGAGCTGTTTTTT
CAHPVVGGELFF
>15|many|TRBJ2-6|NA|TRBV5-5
TGTGCCAGCCTAAAACGAGGGTCTGGGGCCAACGTCCTGACTTTC
CASLKRGSGANVLTF
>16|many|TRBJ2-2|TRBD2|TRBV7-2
TGTGCCAGCAGCCAGGCGGGGGGGCGTAGCACCGGGGAGCTGTTTTTT
CASSQAGGRSTGELFF
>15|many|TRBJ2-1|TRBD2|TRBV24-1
TGTGCCACCAGTGATCCAGGACTAGCGGGATTTGAGCAGTTCTTC
CATSDPGLAGFEQFF
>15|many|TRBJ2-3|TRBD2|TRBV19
TGTGCCAGTAGTCGAGCGGGAGGGCCGACAGATACGCAGTATTTT
CASSRAGGPTDTQYF
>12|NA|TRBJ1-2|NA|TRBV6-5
TGTGCCACCCAACGTGAAACTGGGGGCTACACCTTC
CATQRETGGYTF
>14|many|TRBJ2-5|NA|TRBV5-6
TGTGCCAGCAGCTTGGCCATCTCCCAAGAGACCCAGTACTTC
CASSLAISQETQYF
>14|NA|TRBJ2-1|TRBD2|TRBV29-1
TGCAGCGTTGAGACTAGCGGGAGTTGGGATGAGCAGTTCTTC
CSVETSGSWDEQFF
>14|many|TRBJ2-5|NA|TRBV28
TGTGCCAGCAGCGTGACCGGGCCCCACAAGACCCAGTACTTC
CASSVTGPHKTQYF
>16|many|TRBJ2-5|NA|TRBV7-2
TGTGCCAGCAGCTTGTCCGGGGATAGGTTTACAGAGACCCAGTACTTC
CASSLSGDRFTETQYF
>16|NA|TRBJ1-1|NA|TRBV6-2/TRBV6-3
TGTGCCAGCAGTTACTCGATATTCGGGGGAGTCACTGAAGCTTTCTTT
CASSYSIFGGVTEAFF
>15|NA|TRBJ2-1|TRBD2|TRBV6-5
TGTGCCAGCAGTTACTCTAGCGGGAGACTAGGTGAGCAGTTCTTC
CASSYSSGRLGEQFF
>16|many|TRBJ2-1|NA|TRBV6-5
TGTGCCAGCAGTTACTCGCAGAAACCTTCCTACAATGAGCAGTTCTTC
CASSYSQKPSYNEQFF
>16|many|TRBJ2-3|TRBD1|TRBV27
TGTGCCAGCAGTTTATCTAGACCAGGGGGAAATCAGCCCCAGTATTTT
CASSLSRPGGNQPQYF
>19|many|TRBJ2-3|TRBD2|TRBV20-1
TGCAGTGCTAGCCCCAGGCTAGCGGGAGGGTTCCAGAGCGCAGATACGCAGTATTTT
CSASPRLAGGFQSADTQYF
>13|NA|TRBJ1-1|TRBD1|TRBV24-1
TGTGCCACGAGTCCGCAGGGGGCCACTGAAGCTTTCTTT
CATSPQGATEAFF
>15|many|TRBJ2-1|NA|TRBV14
TGTGCCAGCAGTCGAGGGGCGACGTCCTACAATGAGCAGTTCTTC
CASSRGATSYNEQFF
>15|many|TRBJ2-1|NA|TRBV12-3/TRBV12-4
TGTGCCAGCAGCCAGTCCGGAGACTCCTACAATGAGCAGTTCTTC
CASSQSGDSYNEQFF
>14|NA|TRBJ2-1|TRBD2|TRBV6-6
TGTGCCAGCAGTTACTCAACGGGGGGTAGGGAGCAGTTCTTC
CASSYSTGGREQFF
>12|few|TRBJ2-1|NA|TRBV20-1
TGCAGTGCTAGCTGGGAGTTCATTGAGCAGTTCTTC
CSASWEFIEQFF
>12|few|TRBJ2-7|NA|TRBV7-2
TGTGCCAGCAGCCTAACCCGGGCGGAGCAGTACTTC
CASSLTRAEQYF
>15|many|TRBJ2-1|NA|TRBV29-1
TGCAGCGTTGAAGAGCGACAGAGCTCCTACAATGAGCAGTTCTTC
CSVEERQSSYNEQFF
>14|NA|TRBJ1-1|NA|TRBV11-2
TGTGCCAGCAGCCCTGGGACTTGGAACACTGAAGCTTTCTTT
CASSPGTWNTEAFF
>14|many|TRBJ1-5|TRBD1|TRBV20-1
TGCAGTGCTAGTGTGGCAGGGGGGGGTCAGCCCCAGCATTTT
CSASVAGGGQPQHF
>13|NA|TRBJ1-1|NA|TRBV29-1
TGCAGCTTCCACTCAGGGACAAAAAATGAAGCTTTCTTT
CSFHSGTKNEAFF
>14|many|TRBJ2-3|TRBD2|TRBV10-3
TGTGCCATCAGTGACGGGGGGAGCACAGATACGCAGTATTTT
CAISDGGSTDTQYF
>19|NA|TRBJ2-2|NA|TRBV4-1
TGCGCCAGCAGCCAAGATTGGGCAGTTTTTATTTCGGACACCGGGGAGCTGTTTTTT
CASSQDWAVFISDTGELFF
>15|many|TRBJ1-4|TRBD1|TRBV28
TGTGCCAGCAGTATACAGACAGGGACTCAGGAAAAACTGTTTTTT
CASSIQTGTQEKLFF
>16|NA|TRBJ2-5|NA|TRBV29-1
TGCAGCGCCCTAGGGGTTGTGGGGTTCGGCGGAGAGACCCAGTACTTC
CSALGVVGFGGETQYF
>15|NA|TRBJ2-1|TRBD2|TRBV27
TGTGCCAGCATGCATTCCCTAGCGGGAGCCAATGAGCAGTTCTTC
CASMHSLAGANEQFF
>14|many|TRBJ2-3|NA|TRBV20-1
TGCAGTGCTAGAGTCACTGGAGGAATAGATACGCAGTATTTT
CSARVTGGIDTQYF
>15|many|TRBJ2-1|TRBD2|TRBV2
TGTGCCAGCTGGGCGAGGGCCAGCGGGAGGCATGAGCAGTTCTTC
CASWARASGRHEQFF
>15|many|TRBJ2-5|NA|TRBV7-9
TGTGCCAGCAGCTCTGACCTAGGGCGTTGGGAGACCCAGTACTTC
CASSSDLGRWETQYF
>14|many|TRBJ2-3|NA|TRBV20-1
TGCAGTGCCATGTCCGGGGACAGCACAGATACGCAGTATTTT
CSAMSGDSTDTQYF
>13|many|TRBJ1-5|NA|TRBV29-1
TGCAGCGTTGCACAGGGCGTCAATCAGCCCCAGCATTTT
CSVAQGVNQPQHF
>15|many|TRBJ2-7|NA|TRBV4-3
TGCGCCAGCAGCCAGACGGACGACAGGAACTACGAGCAGTACTTC
CASSQTDDRNYEQYF
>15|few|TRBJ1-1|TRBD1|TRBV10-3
TGTGCCATCAGTGAGCCGGGACAGGGTAAACCTGAAGCTTTCTTT
CAISEPGQGKPEAFF
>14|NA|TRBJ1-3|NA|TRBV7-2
TGTGCCAGCAGCTTAAGGGAATCTGGAAACACCATATATTTT
CASSLRESGNTIYF
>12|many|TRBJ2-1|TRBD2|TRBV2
TGTGCCAGCACTAGCGGGGGCGGTGAGCAGTTCTTC
CASTSGGGEQFF
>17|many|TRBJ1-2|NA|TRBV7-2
TGTGCCAGCACCGGAGGCTCAGGGACAATCTCAAACTATGGCTACACCTTC
CASTGGSGTISNYGYTF
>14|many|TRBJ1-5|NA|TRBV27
TGTGCCAGCAGTTTCGTCTCTAGCAATCAGCCCCAGCATTTT
CASSFVSSNQPQHF
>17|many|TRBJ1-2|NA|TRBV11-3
TGTGCCAGCAGCTTAGGTCCCCCTAGGAAGGGGAGACGTGGCTACACCTTC
CASSLGPPRKGRRGYTF
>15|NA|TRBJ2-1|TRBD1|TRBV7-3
TGTGCCAGCAGAGATACAGGGGGTCTCTACAATGAGCAGTTCTTC
CASRDTGGLYNEQFF